These T cell receptor beta chains were read from a single sample in a study of blood T cells in healthy people across ages. TCRdb passed the 5' RACE reads through MiXCR, listing each CDR3 protein once. The sample lists approximately 1,100,000 distinct CDR3 sequences; less than 50% were seen once. Source material: blood. The receptors derive from a woman aged 60 to 75 in good health. Both conserved end residues are part of each CDR3. Each record gives: CDR3 DNA, CDR3 protein, J gene, D gene, clone size, V gene. A D gene is named only where the DNA matches it firmly. Expanded clones are given a class, and other clones once, few, many or no size at all.

TGTGCCAGCAGCTCCGGACCCCCGGGGACCCAGTACTTC CASSSGPPGTQYF TRBJ2-5 - - TRBV11-2
TGTGCCAGCAGTTTTGGACTAGCGGGCCAGCAGTACTTC CASSFGLAGQQYF TRBJ2-5 TRBD2 - TRBV27
TGTGCCAGCAGCTCCCGGGGGGGGATGCTTGGCGGGGAGCTGTTTTTT CASSSRGGMLGGELFF TRBJ2-2 TRBD2 few TRBV5-5
TGTGCCAGCAGCCGTAATCTTGGCGGGGGCTACACCTTC CASSRNLGGGYTF TRBJ1-2 - - TRBV7-2
TGTGCCAGCAGCTTATCTATTGTGGAGACCCAGTACTTC CASSLSIVETQYF TRBJ2-5 - few TRBV11-2
TGTGCCAGCAGCAAAGGGGGGACATCATGGGGCACTGAAGCTTTCTTT CASSKGGTSWGTEAFF TRBJ1-1 - few TRBV21-1
TGTGCCAGCAGTTACCCAGGGGGGGGGGCCAACGTCCTGACTTTC CASSYPGGGANVLTF TRBJ2-6 - - TRBV27
TGTGCCAGCAGTTCTACTAGCGGGATGGTGCAGTACTTC CASSSTSGMVQYF TRBJ2-7 TRBD2 - TRBV12-3/TRBV12-4
TGTGCCAGCAGCGTAGGAGGAAATCGGGCAGATACGCAGTATTTT CASSVGGNRADTQYF TRBJ2-3 - - TRBV9
TGCAGTGCTAGAGATTCACTAGCGGGCAGGTTAAATGAGCAGTTCTTC CSARDSLAGRLNEQFF TRBJ2-1 TRBD2 - TRBV20-1
TGTGCCAGCAGTGAATCGGGCAGCACCTATGGCTACACCTTC CASSESGSTYGYTF TRBJ1-2 - - TRBV2
TGTGCCAGCAGCGGGGGCAGGGGGCCTTTAGAGACCCAGTACTTC CASSGGRGPLETQYF TRBJ2-5 TRBD1 few TRBV28
TGTGCCAGCAACATAATACAGGGAAACAATGAGCAGTTCTTC CASNIIQGNNEQFF TRBJ2-1 - - TRBV2
TGTGCCAGCAGCGGTGACCCACGGGGACAGGGGAGGGGTAATCAGCCCCAGCATTTT CASSGDPRGQGRGNQPQHF TRBJ1-5 TRBD1 few TRBV6-4
TGTGCCAGCAGTTCCCAACAGGGGGTAAGCACAGATACGCAGTATTTT CASSSQQGVSTDTQYF TRBJ2-3 TRBD1 - TRBV12-3/TRBV12-4